This paragraph covers one TCR beta chain sequence. This clone was recorded a few times. Its target antigen remains unknown. Base-call qualities are not available, and no considerably larger clone is one nucleotide away. The cysteine opens and the phenylalanine closes a CDR3 of 13 amino acids. Only the CDR3 region is kept as DNA, spanning 39 bases read in frame from base 1. CDR1 and CDR2 (MNHEY, SVGAGI) derive from the germline V gene. Trimming removed 6 bases from V and 4 bases from J, leaving 13 bases between the germline ends. These data belong to a study of CD8+ T cells in alopecia areata (dated by TCRdb to 2016 to 2019). For context, the study as a whole: Treated patients were enrolled in an open-label pilot trial of oral tofacitinib, 5 to 10 mg twice daily, for moderate-to-severe alopecia areata. Biopsies were taken from tofacitinib-treated patients at baseline and again at 4 and 24 weeks into treatment, and several of those patients also had a later scalp biopsy. Scalp clonality was compared across normal scalp (n=4), patchy alopecia areata scalp (n=8), and alopecia totalis/universalis scalp (n=8). RNA was obtained with the PAXgene miRNA kit for fixed scalp, the miRNeasy kit for PBMCs, and the RNeasy kit for mouse skin. TCRbeta CDR3 regions were amplified by immunoSEQ multiplex PCR with 35 Vbeta forward and 13 Jbeta reverse primers. Patients stayed on tofacitinib for 6 to 18 months and then had 6 months of follow-up off drug so that delayed response and recurrence could be assessed. Human TCRbeta sequencing covered scalp tissue and sorted CD4+ and CD8+ peripheral blood T cells from patchy and totalis/universalis alopecia areata patients and healthy controls. Disease severity in treated patients was measured with the SALT score, which quantifies the percentage of affected scalp surface area. To study T cell clonal expansion in alopecia areata, the researchers applied high-throughput TCRbeta sequencing to both the C3H/HeJ mouse model and human patients. Overall study results and their limits: Many expanded lesional clones were found to persist in scalp and blood during tofacitinib treatment, and relapse after treatment cessation may be partly explained by this persistence. Compared with mice, TCR sequences shared between patients were less clear, possibly partly because of HLA diversity across the patient population. Lesional scalp, especially in alopecia totalis/universalis, showed higher clonality and more expanded CD8+ clones than normal scalp, suggesting antigenic drive. Scalp clonality and the number of expanded CD8+ clones among the top 100 scalp clones were significantly decreased by tofacitinib. The treated cohort was small, with a single nonresponder, so links between baseline CD8+ expansion and response need larger studies. Unlike mouse skin, which is dominated by gammadelta T cells, normal human skin has resident alphabeta T cells that are also sequenced, and this complicates analysis of the scalp TCR repertoire.

The library was obtained by the immunoSEQ multiplex PCR assay. For TCR sequencing, RNA was extracted from every sample and reverse transcribed into cDNA to serve as template. First-strand cDNA was synthesized with SuperScript III using a 2:1 mix of oligo-dT and random hexamers. A synthetic immune receptor repertoire was used to measure amplification bias, and any remaining bias was corrected computationally. The published analysis was carried out like this. Raw reads were preprocessed to remove errors, and CDR3 was defined by IMGT conventions from the conserved cysteine to phenylalanine. To get clonality, Shannon entropy was normalized by log2 of the number of productive unique TCRs and the result was subtracted from 1. CD4 or CD8 identity of scalp clones was inferred by cross-referencing scalp TCRbeta sequences with sorted blood CD4 and CD8 repertoires. Imported from immuneACCESS, the table was reduced by TCRdb to in-frame sequences with V and J called. These copies leave out some clones; in studies compared against another copy, an unresolved V gene accounts for under half, and the cause of the remainder is not known. V, J and clone size reflect that table, while D and trimming were determined from the DNA. This sample comprises 140,000 to 150,000 clones, around 50% of them detected only once. The ten biggest clones cover about 15% of the sample.

Interpreted using the paper, the time point label stands for: less than five weeks on oral tofacitinib. In light of the paper, this sample's treatment or condition label describes: oral pan-JAK inhibitor, 5-10 mg twice daily. From alopecia areata patients, peripheral blood was collected along with lesional scalp punch biopsies. After PBMCs were isolated by density centrifugation and stained for CD3, CD4 and CD8, a FACSAria was used to sort CD4+ and CD8+ T cells. This sequence originates from a human donor with alopecia areata. The V gene is TRBV6-5 and the J gene is TRBJ2-7; the D gene cannot be named for sure. The source material was CD8+ T cells sorted from blood, sampled at week 4, from a patient treated with tofacitinib. The CDR3 corresponds to CASSWATEYEQYF. Here is the DNA: TGTGCCAGCAGCTGGGCTACAGAGTACGAGCAGTACTTC.